These 9 T cell receptor beta chains were sequenced from one sample in a study of T cells in Graves' hyperthyroidism and ophthalmopathy. Researchers took RNA transcripts and amplified the TCR beta CDR3 regions from them. HTBI primers were the set used in a first-round RT-PCR of the TCR CDR3. Each CDR3 protein gets one entry after TCRdb re-called the multiplex PCR reads with MiXCR. There are approximately 560,000 distinct CDR3 sequences in the sample; 15% to 18% occur only once, and around 7.3% lies in the top ten. Sequenced material: blood. These receptors were collected from a young woman with Graves' hyperthyroidism.

This clonotype has only a few counts. The J gene is TRBJ2-3, the V gene TRBV12-3 or TRBV12-4; the D is unclear. Trimming removed 3 bases from V and 3 bases from J, with 7 bases in between. The CDR3 totals 13 residues. This chain's CDR3 is CASSLYRTDTQYF. The CDR3 nucleotides are TGTGCCAGCAGTTTGTACAGAACAGATACGCAGTATTTT.

Of note for this clonotype: It may be a read error: a sequence one base away is much more abundant. The chain recombines TRBV6-1 with TRBJ2-1, with D maybe TRBD2 (6 bases). This CDR3 is built from 17 residues. Germline CDR1 is MNHNS and CDR2 is SASEGT. CDR3 in amino acids: CTSSDVTGIGGYNEQFF. The CDR3 DNA reads as TGTACCAGCAGCGACGTAACAGGTATCGGGGGCTACAATGAGCAGTTCTTC.

In its sample, this clonotype was seen a few times. The chain joins TRBV9 to TRBJ2-2; possibly TRBD2 for D (5 bases). Germline CDR1 SGDLS, CDR2 YYNGEE. CDR3 length: 14 residues. The V gene lost 1 base and the J gene lost 4 bases, with 8 bases spanning the gap. CDR3 amino acids: CASSVTGSTGELFF. The CDR3 nucleotides are TGTGCCAGCAGCGTAACGGGAAGCACCGGGGAGCTGTTTTTT.

At least ten counts were recorded for this clonotype. The chain joins TRBV5-1 to TRBJ1-2, with 7 bases matching TRBD1. CDR1 SGHRS and CDR2 YFSETQ come from the germline V gene. The V and J ends lost 6 bases and 4 bases, in that order; junction bases with no gene match: 9. The CDR3 has 14 amino acids. The CDR3 loop reads CASTDRDGSYGYTF. In DNA, the CDR3 is TGCGCCAGCACCGACAGGGACGGTAGCTATGGCTACACCTTC.

This clonotype was seen more than once but under ten times. The V gene is TRBV6-1, the J gene TRBJ1-6; D remains unclear. The germline gives CDR1 MNHNS, CDR2 SASEGT. The CDR3 length is 16 residues. V dropped 4 bases and J dropped 5 bases, with 15 bases sitting between them. This CDR3 reads CASSAQPGLNNSPLHF. DNA for the CDR3: TGTGCCAGCAGTGCGCAACCGGGTCTAAATAATTCACCCCTCCACTTT.

This clonotype was seen repeatedly, ten times or more. The chain links TRBV27 to TRBJ2-7; 16 nucleotides agree with TRBD2. J lost 2 bases, V lost 6 bases, and 10 bases had no gene match. CDR3 length equals 18 residues. Germline CDR1 and CDR2: MNHEY and SMNVEV (reference sequence). The CDR3 here is CASSRAGLAGGHPYEQYF. In DNA, the CDR3 is TGTGCCAGCAGCCGAGCGGGACTAGCGGGAGGGCACCCCTACGAGCAGTACTTC.

In the case of this clonotype: A clone one base away is much larger, so this may be a read error. The rearrangement links TRBV5-4 to TRBJ2-3; D gene ambiguous. Germline V gives CDR1 SGHNT, CDR2 YYREEE (reference sequence). Trimming shortened V by 3 bases and J by 3 bases, and 11 bases separated the two germline ends. This CDR3 spans 14 amino acids. Written as DNA, the CDR3 is TGTGCCAGCAGCTCGGAACCGCTTACAGATACGCAGTATTTT. Translating gives CASSSEPLTDTQYF.

The chain employs TRBV29-1 and TRBJ2-3, with D possibly matching TRBD2 (5 bases). CDR1 is SQVTM, CDR2 ANQGSEA, per germline. This CDR3 has 14 amino acids. V was clipped by 4 bases and J by 3 bases, with 14 bases between them. Here the CDR3 reads CSVASSRETDTQYF. The DNA for the CDR3 is TGCAGCGTTGCCTCCAGCCGGGAAACAGATACGCAGTATTTT.

The V and J genes are TRBV7-3 and TRBJ1-5; D is ambiguous. Germline CDR1 SGHTA, CDR2 FQGTGA. The CDR3 is made up of 15 amino acids. Trimming left V 5 bases short and J 0 bases short, with 11 bases between. In DNA, the CDR3 is TGTGCCAGCAGCCCTCCAGCTCATAGCAATCAGCCCCAGCATTTT. Protein: CASSPPAHSNQPQHF.